Below, 26 T cell receptor beta chains from the same sample are listed, as sequenced in a study of shared clonotypes between healthy human individuals. The assay was immunoSEQ multiplex PCR, and TCRdb's table has in-frame clones only and misses some. The repertoire has fewer than 3 million clones, about nine tenths of them found once; the top ten carry 0.37%. Sequencing was carried out using naive CD4+ T cells from PBMCs. The subset was: CD45RA+ positively selected. The receptors shown here come from a man younger than 35 in good health. Some clones in this sample may be carry-over from other donors' samples.

This chain links TRBV18 with TRBJ1-5, with 10 positions matching TRBD1. The germline gives CDR1 KGHSH, CDR2 LQKENI. The trim removed 5 bases at V and 4 bases at J, leaving 5 bases unmatched. The CDR3 loop spans 15 amino acids. This chain's CDR3 is CASSKPGQGNQPQHF. The CDR3 region has the DNA TGTGCCAGCTCAAAACCGGGACAGGGGAATCAGCCCCAGCATTTT.

V gene TRBV28 combines with J gene TRBJ1-2; unclear D gene. V was clipped by 5 bases and J by 1 base, with 11 bases between them. Germline CDR1 is MDHEN and CDR2 is SYDVKM. The CDR3 covers 14 residues. The CDR3 DNA follows: TGTGCCAGCAGTCTCACGCCTGATAACTATGGCTACACCTTC. It codes for CASSLTPDNYGYTF.

Regarding this clone: Other DNA variants within this sample encode the same CDR3. This chain joins TRBV7-3 and TRBJ1-3; D unclear. The germline V gene encodes CDR1 SGHTA and CDR2 FQGTGA. V dropped 1 base and J dropped 0 bases, with 7 bases sitting between them. There are 15 residues in the CDR3. The CDR3 spells CASSLSSGSGNTIYF. The CDR3, as DNA: TGTGCCAGCAGCTTAAGCTCGGGCTCTGGAAACACCATATATTTT.

In DNA, the CDR3 is TGTGCCAGCAGCCCCCAGGGGGGCACGGGGCGAACCCAGTACTTC. Translating it yields CASSPQGGTGRTQYF. The rearrangement links TRBV7-9 to TRBJ2-5; possible D gene TRBD1, 7 bases. CDR3 size: 15 residues. CDR1 is SEHNR and CDR2 is FQNEAQ in the germline V gene (reference sequence). Trimming took 5 bases from V and 8 from J, leaving 21 bases between them.

The rearrangement uses TRBV2 and TRBJ2-5, with D unresolved. Trimming took off 1 base at V and 0 bases at J, with 9 bases between the two ends. CDR1 SNHLY and CDR2 FYNNEI come from the germline V gene. This CDR3 is built from 15 residues. The CDR3 region is CASSEEGLYQETQYF. The CDR3 DNA is TGTGCCAGCAGTGAAGAAGGCCTGTACCAAGAGACCCAGTACTTC.

The chain has TRBV6-5 and TRBJ1-5; D is unresolved. There are 15 residues in the CDR3. Germline CDR1 and CDR2: MNHEY and SVGAGI. The V and J ends lost 0 bases and 1 base respectively, with 7 bases between them. The CDR3 coding sequence is TGTGCCAGCAGTTACTCTTTCGTGAGCAATCAGCCCCAGCATTTT. Translating it yields CASSYSFVSNQPQHF.

V usage is TRBV5-6 and J usage is TRBJ2-3; 7 nucleotides line up with TRBD2. The ends lost 2 bases at V and 11 bases at J; junction bases unmatched: 14. The germline V gene encodes CDR1 SGHDT and CDR2 YYEEEE. The CDR3 contains 15 residues. The CDR3 protein is CASSFVGLAAPKQYF. Written as DNA, the CDR3 is TGTGCCAGCAGCTTTGTCGGTCTAGCGGCCCCCAAGCAGTATTTT.

The gene calls are TRBV19 and TRBJ2-3; tentatively, D is TRBD1 (5 bases). Germline assignment: CDR1 LNHDA and CDR2 SQIVND (reference sequence). The CDR3 runs 15 residues. The ends were cut back, 5 bases at V and 0 bases at J, with 12 bases in the middle. Here the CDR3 reads CASSPGAVSTDTQYF. The CDR3 DNA is TGTGCCAGTAGTCCTGGGGCCGTTAGCACAGATACGCAGTATTTT.

The chain joins TRBV29-1 to TRBJ1-1, with D perhaps matching TRBD1 (6 bases). V lost 3 bases and J 6 bases, leaving 23 bases between the germline ends. Germline V gives CDR1 SQVTM, CDR2 ANQGSEA. CDR3 length: 16 residues. The CDR3 spells CSVEYLRRGGKAEAFF. CDR3 DNA: TGCAGCGTTGAGTACCTCAGAAGGGGGGGAAAAGCTGAAGCTTTCTTT.

About this clone itself: This specimen includes other DNA sequences encoding the same CDR3. V usage is TRBV7-2 and J usage is TRBJ2-3, with a weak D call TRBD1 (5 bases). The CDR3 is 14 residues long. Germline V gene lookup returns CDR1 SGHTA and CDR2 FQGNSA. The V and J ends lost 0 bases and 3 bases respectively, with 7 bases between them. The CDR3 reads CASSLARATDTQYF. Written as DNA, the CDR3 is TGTGCCAGCAGCTTAGCCAGGGCTACAGATACGCAGTATTTT. Drawing the rest from reference TRBV7-2 and TRBJ2-3, the complete variable domain is GAGVSQSPSNKVTEKGKDVELRCDPISGHTALYWYRQSLGQGLEFLIYFQGNSAPDKSGLPSDRFSAERTGGSVSTLTIQRTQQEDSAVYLCASSLARATDTQYFGPGTRLTVL.

Points on this clone: In the same sample, other DNA sequences code for this CDR3. The chain recombines TRBV5-8 with TRBJ1-2; no reliable D call. Germline assignment: CDR1 SGHTS and CDR2 YDEGEE. Trimming took off 1 base at V and 8 bases at J, with 3 bases between the two ends. The CDR3 is made up of 10 amino acids. CDR3 in amino acids: CASSLRGYTF. In DNA form, the CDR3 reads TGTGCCAGCAGCTTGAGGGGCTACACCTTC.

The J gene is TRBJ2-1, the V gene TRBV5-1, with a possible D match to TRBD2 (6 bases). The CDR3 contains 16 residues. Trimming took off 4 bases at V and 2 bases at J, with 16 bases between the two ends. The V gene's germline CDR1 is SGHRS and CDR2 YFSETQ. The DNA of the CDR3 is TGCGCCAGCAGCACGGACGCTAGCGCCCCCTACAATGAGCAGTTCTTC. Its protein is CASSTDASAPYNEQFF.

Comment on this clone: The sample holds other DNA sequences that translate to the same CDR3. The chain links TRBV27 to TRBJ1-5; no clear D gene. Trimming shortened V by 0 bases and J by 6 bases, and 6 bases separated the two germline ends. The germline CDR1 and CDR2 sequences are MNHEY and SMNVEV (reference sequence). The CDR3 is 13 amino acids. The CDR3 sequence is CASSLSPGQPQHF. The CDR3 DNA reads as TGTGCCAGCAGTTTATCGCCGGGTCAGCCCCAGCATTTT.

This clone was detected only a few times. This chain joins TRBV4-1 and TRBJ1-5; D perhaps matches TRBD1 (5 bases). Trimming pared 0 bases from V and 4 bases from J, leaving 10 bases between. The germline V gene encodes CDR1 MGHRA and CDR2 YSYEKL. This CDR3 region has 15 residues. DNA of the CDR3: TGCGCCAGCAGCCAAGAAAGGGGCAAGAATCAGCCCCAGCATTTT. Translated: CASSQERGKNQPQHF.

The chain recombines TRBV28 with TRBJ1-4; a possible D gene is TRBD1 (5 bases). Germline CDR1 and CDR2: MDHEN and SYDVKM. The CDR3 spans 14 residues. V lost 7 bases and J lost 3, with 12 bases in between. The chain's CDR3 is CASKVGGANEKLFF. The CDR3 coding sequence is TGTGCCAGCAAGGTTGGAGGGGCTAATGAAAAACTGTTTTTT.

The chain joins TRBV15 to TRBJ1-1, with D hard to call. Germline CDR1 LNHNV, CDR2 YYDKDF (reference sequence). V lost 4 bases to trimming and J lost 3 bases, with 9 bases between them. This CDR3 comprises 13 residues. The DNA of the CDR3 is TGTGCCACCAGCACCTCAGAGTACACTGAAGCTTTCTTT. Its protein product is CATSTSEYTEAFF.

As concerns this clone: Other DNA sequences from this sample encode an identical CDR3 as well. The chain links TRBV5-6 to TRBJ1-1; D is undetermined. The length of the CDR3 is 13 residues. V shed 0 bases and J shed 0 bases, with 3 bases lying between them. CDR1 and CDR2 (germline): SGHDT, YYEEEE. CDR3 sequence reads: CASSLGLNTEAFF. The CDR3 DNA reads TGTGCCAGCAGCTTGGGGCTGAACACTGAAGCTTTCTTT.

The chain is built from TRBV4-2 and TRBJ2-1, with a tentative D call TRBD2 (6 bases). CDR3 length: 16 residues. Germline V gives CDR1 LGHNA, CDR2 YNFKEQ. V shed 3 bases and J shed 4 bases, with 16 bases lying between them. In DNA form, the CDR3 reads TGTGCCAGCAGCCAGGAACCGGGGACTTCTTACAATGAGCAGTTCTTC. Translating gives CASSQEPGTSYNEQFF.

This clone was detected once. The rearrangement joins TRBV18 to TRBJ2-5; perhaps TRBD2 as D (6 bases). The CDR3 runs to 17 residues. V was cut by 0 bases and J by 0 bases, with 14 bases left in between. Per the germline V gene, CDR1 is KGHSH and CDR2 is LQKENI. The CDR3 reads CASSPPAGTAYQETQYF. CDR3 nucleotides: TGTGCCAGCTCACCACCGGCTGGGACTGCCTACCAAGAGACCCAGTACTTC.

The chain couples TRBV5-6 to TRBJ2-1, with D perhaps being TRBD1 or TRBD2 (5 bases each). Germline loops: CDR1 SGHDT, CDR2 YYEEEE. CDR3 length: 18 residues. V was trimmed by 4 bases and J by 0 bases, leaving 20 bases between them. Here the CDR3 reads CASSPSQGPLPSYNEQFF. In DNA, the CDR3 is TGTGCCAGCAGCCCCTCGCAGGGACCCCTTCCCTCCTACAATGAGCAGTTCTTC.

This clone was seen a single time. The genes are TRBV4-2 and TRBJ1-5, with 8 bases that match TRBD1. The CDR3 consists of 18 residues. With V trimmed by 1 base and J by 4 bases, 12 bases remained unmatched. Germline assignment: CDR1 LGHNA and CDR2 YNFKEQ. The CDR3 loop is CASSQVFSTGEGNQPQHF. CDR3 coding DNA: TGTGCCAGCAGCCAAGTATTTTCGACAGGGGAAGGTAATCAGCCCCAGCATTTT.

This chain connects TRBV11-2 to TRBJ2-5; D may match TRBD1 or TRBD2 (5 bases each). The CDR3 is 14 residues long. V lost 5 bases and J lost 5, with 15 bases in between. CDR1 and CDR2 from the germline V gene are SGHAT and FQNNGV. The CDR3 region is CASSLGRVVETQYF. CDR3 bases: TGTGCCAGCAGCCTGGGACGAGTTGTGGAGACCCAGTACTTC.

The table lists this clone with a few counts. The chain joins TRBV7-3 to TRBJ1-4; a weak D match, TRBD1 (6 bases). The ends were cut back, 5 bases at V and 7 bases at J, with 11 bases in the middle. In germline, CDR1 is SGHTA, CDR2 FQGTGA. The length of the CDR3 is 13 residues. The CDR3 DNA reads as TGTGCCAGCAGCCCTACGACAGGTGAAAAACTGTTTTTT. Protein product: CASSPTTGEKLFF.

This chain uses TRBV5-1 with TRBJ2-3; 10 bases agree with TRBD1. The germline V gene has CDR1 SGHRS and CDR2 YFSETQ. V lost 3 bases and J lost 6; bases outside the gene matches: 7. The CDR3 runs 15 residues. The CDR3: CASSSGTGAYDTQYF. CDR3 bases: TGCGCCAGCAGCTCTGGGACAGGGGCTTACGATACGCAGTATTTT.

The chain employs TRBV4-2 and TRBJ2-5, with TRBD2 matching 13 bases. V trimming: 6 bases; J trimming: 6 bases; junction bases outside the gene matches: 4. The CDR3 runs to 14 residues. The germline CDR1 and CDR2 sequences are LGHNA and YNFKEQ. CDR3 amino acids: CASSGLAGVQTQYF. The CDR3 nucleotides are TGTGCCAGCAGTGGACTAGCGGGAGTGCAGACCCAGTACTTC.

CDR3 sequence (DNA): TGTGCCAGCAGCTTAGTGGGTCCCGGGGAGCTGTTTTTT. It encodes CASSLVGPGELFF. The V gene is TRBV11-3, the J gene TRBJ2-2, with unresolved D. CDR1 is SGHNT and CDR2 is YENEEA in the germline V gene. V lost 1 base to trimming and J lost 6 bases, with 6 bases between them. The CDR3 spans 13 residues.